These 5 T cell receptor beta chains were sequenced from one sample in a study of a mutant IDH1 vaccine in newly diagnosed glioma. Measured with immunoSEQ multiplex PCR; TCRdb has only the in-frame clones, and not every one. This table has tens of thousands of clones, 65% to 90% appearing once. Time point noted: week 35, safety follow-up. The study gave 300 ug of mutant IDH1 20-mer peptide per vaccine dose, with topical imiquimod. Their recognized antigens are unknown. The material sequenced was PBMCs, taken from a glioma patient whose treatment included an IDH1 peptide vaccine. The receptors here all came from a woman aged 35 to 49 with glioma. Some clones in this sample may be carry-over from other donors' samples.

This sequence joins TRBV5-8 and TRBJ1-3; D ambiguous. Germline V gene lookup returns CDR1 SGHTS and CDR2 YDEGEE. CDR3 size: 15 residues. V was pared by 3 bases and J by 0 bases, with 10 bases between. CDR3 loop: CASSSRLPSGNTIYF. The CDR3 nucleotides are TGTGCCAGCAGCTCCAGGTTACCCTCTGGAAACACCATATATTTT.

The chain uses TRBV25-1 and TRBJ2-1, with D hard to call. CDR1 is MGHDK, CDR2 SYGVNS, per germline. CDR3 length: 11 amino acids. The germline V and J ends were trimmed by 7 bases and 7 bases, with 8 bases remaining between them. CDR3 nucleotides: TGTGCCAGCAAGGGATTGAATGAGCAGTTCTTC. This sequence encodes CASKGLNEQFF.

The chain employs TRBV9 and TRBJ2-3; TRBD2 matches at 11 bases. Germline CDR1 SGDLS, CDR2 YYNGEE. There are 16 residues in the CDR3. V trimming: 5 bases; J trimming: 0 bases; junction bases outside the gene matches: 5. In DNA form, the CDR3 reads TGTGCCAGCAGAGCACTAGCGGGAGCCAGCACAGATACGCAGTATTTT. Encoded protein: CASRALAGASTDTQYF.

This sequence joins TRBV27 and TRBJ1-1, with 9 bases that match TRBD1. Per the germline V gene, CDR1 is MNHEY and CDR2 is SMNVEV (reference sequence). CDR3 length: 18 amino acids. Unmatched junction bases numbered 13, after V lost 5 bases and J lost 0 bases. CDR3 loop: CASSLTDPNRGLNTEAFF. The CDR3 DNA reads TGTGCCAGCAGTCTCACAGATCCCAACAGGGGGCTGAACACTGAAGCTTTCTTT.

The CDR3, as DNA: TGTGCCAGCAGCTTGGCGAGTTTGGACAGGCTCGACGAGCAGTACTTC. It encodes CASSLASLDRLDEQYF. The gene calls are TRBV5-5 and TRBJ2-7, with 7 bases matching TRBD1. J gave up 5 bases and V 0 bases, and 11 bases lay outside the gene matches. Per the germline V gene, CDR1 is SGHKS and CDR2 is YYEKEE (reference sequence). The CDR3 sequence is 16 residues long. Drawing the rest from reference TRBV5-5 and TRBJ2-7, the complete variable domain is DAGVTQSPTHLIKTRGQQVTLRCSPISGHKSVSWYQQVLGQGPQFIFQYYEKEERGRGNFPDRFSARQFPNYSSELNVNALLLGDSALYLCASSLASLDRLDEQYFGPGTRLTVT.